These 12 T cell receptor beta chains were sequenced from one sample in a study of blood T cell repertoires in COVID-19. Sequenced by immunoSEQ multiplex PCR; TCRdb stores in-frame clones only, minus some. Here the sample spans over 200,000 clones, 80% to 90% being singletons. The sample taken for sequencing was PBMCs or T cells enriched from blood (not recorded which). The origin of the receptors is a woman aged 25 to 39 who had been exposed to COVID-19.

The chain carries TRBV5-1 and TRBJ2-7; 7 bases are shared with TRBD1. Germline assignment: CDR1 SGHRS and CDR2 YFSETQ. The CDR3 loop spans 18 amino acids. V shed 0 bases and J 2 bases; nucleotides not matched to a gene: 14. CDR3 amino acids: CASSLAAGGRRLTYEQYF. Here the CDR3 DNA reads TGCGCCAGCAGCTTGGCGGCAGGGGGAAGGCGGCTGACCTACGAGCAGTACTTC. The full variable domain, completed using reference TRBV5-1 and TRBJ2-7, is KAGVTQTPRYLIKTRGQQVTLSCSPISGHRSVSWYQQTPGQGLQFLFEYFSETQRNKGNFPGRFSGRQFSNSRSEMNVSTLELGDSALYLCASSLAAGGRRLTYEQYFGPGTRLTVT.

The chain employs TRBV19 and TRBJ2-3, with D possibly matching TRBD2 (5 bases). The germline V gene has CDR1 LNHDA and CDR2 SQIVND (reference sequence). V gave up 5 bases and J gave up 2 bases, with 14 bases separating them. The CDR3 sequence is 15 residues long. DNA of the CDR3: TGTGCCAGTAGTTTGGACGGGAAGTACACAGATACGCAGTATTTT. Its protein product is CASSLDGKYTDTQYF.

The chain is built from TRBV19 and TRBJ2-7, with 12 positions matching TRBD2. The CDR3 contains 17 residues. V lost 1 base, J lost 7 bases, and 11 bases stayed unmatched. CDR1 and CDR2 (germline): LNHDA, SQIVND (reference sequence). CDR3 sequence: CASSIVTSGRGLVEQYF. In DNA form, the CDR3 reads TGTGCCAGTAGTATAGTGACTAGCGGGAGAGGCCTTGTAGAGCAGTACTTC. The full variable domain, in which reference TRBV19 and TRBJ2-7 provide the parts outside the CDR3, is DGGITQSPKYLFRKEGQNVTLSCEQNLNHDAMYWYRQDPGQGLRLIYYSQIVNDFQKGDIAEGYSVSREKKESFPLTVTSAQKNPTAFYLCASSIVTSGRGLVEQYFGPGTRLTVT.

The CDR3 here is CASSVGVGSEETQYF. The CDR3 coding sequence is TGTGCCAGCAGCGTAGGGGTTGGTAGCGAAGAGACCCAGTACTTC. This chain joins TRBV9 and TRBJ2-5, with a possible D match to TRBD2 (5 bases). Deletions cut 0 bases from V and 3 bases from J, with 12 bases between. The germline V gene has CDR1 SGDLS and CDR2 YYNGEE. The length of the CDR3 is 15 residues.

The gene calls are TRBV7-9 and TRBJ2-3; unclear D gene. Per germline, CDR1 SEHNR and CDR2 FQNEAQ (reference sequence). The CDR3 loop spans 13 amino acids. V was pared by 4 bases and J by 3 bases, with 8 bases between. CDR3 in DNA: TGTGCCAGCAGCTCCTTCTTAACAGATACGCAGTATTTT. It translates to CASSSFLTDTQYF.

In DNA form, the CDR3 reads TGCGCCAGCAGCTTGGCGACGGGAGAAGCTTTCTTT. The encoded protein is CASSLATGEAFF. This chain links TRBV5-1 with TRBJ1-1; D not certain. Germline loops: CDR1 SGHRS, CDR2 YFSETQ. This CDR3 contains 12 residues. The V and J ends lost 0 bases and 8 bases respectively, with 8 bases between them.

The rearrangement uses TRBV7-9 and TRBJ1-1; 7 bases agree with TRBD1. Trimming cost V 5 bases and J 8 bases; bases outside gene matches: 8. Germline loops: CDR1 SEHNR, CDR2 FQNEAQ (reference sequence). The CDR3 loop spans 13 amino acids. The CDR3 spells CASSATTGSEAFF. CDR3 DNA: TGTGCCAGCAGCGCGACGACAGGGTCGGAAGCTTTCTTT.

This rearrangement joins TRBV28 to TRBJ1-2; TRBD1 agrees at 9 bases. This CDR3 comprises 15 residues. Trimming took 6 bases from V and 1 from J; bases not matched to a gene: 6. CDR1 and CDR2 from the germline V gene are MDHEN and SYDVKM. The DNA for the CDR3 is TGTGCCAGCAGATCGGACAGGGGCTATAACTATGGCTACACCTTC. Translated: CASRSDRGYNYGYTF.

The chain uses TRBV7-9 and TRBJ1-6; possibly TRBD1 for D (5 bases). Germline V lookup: CDR1 SEHNR, CDR2 FQNEAQ (reference sequence). There are 13 residues in the CDR3. V lost 2 bases and J 9 bases, leaving 8 bases between the germline ends. The CDR3 sequence is CASSLYGGSPLHF. As DNA, the CDR3 is TGTGCCAGCAGCTTATACGGGGGTTCACCCCTCCACTTT. Supplemented by reference TRBV7-9 and TRBJ1-6, the full variable domain reads DTGVSQNPRHKITKRGQNVTFRCDPISEHNRLYWYRQTLGQGPEFLTYFQNEAQLEKSRLLSDRFSAERPKGSFSTLEIQRTEQGDSAMYLCASSLYGGSPLHFGNGTRLTVT.

The chain couples TRBV5-1 to TRBJ2-7; 13 nucleotides agree with TRBD2. The CDR3 extends over 15 amino acids. CDR1 SGHRS and CDR2 YFSETQ come from the germline V gene. Trimming removed 4 bases from V and 4 bases from J; junction bases left unmatched: 5. The CDR3 here is CASSPGLAGDYEQYF. The CDR3, as DNA: TGCGCCAGCAGCCCCGGACTAGCGGGAGATTACGAGCAGTACTTC.

This clone has a single count. This rearrangement joins TRBV6-5 to TRBJ1-4, with 9 bases matching TRBD1. Looked up from germline, CDR1 is MNHEY and CDR2 is SVGAGI. Unmatched junction bases numbered 5, after V lost 6 bases and J lost 3 bases. CDR3 length equals 15 residues. Here the CDR3 DNA reads TGTGCCAGCAGAACAGGGGGCAGGTCTAATGAAAAACTGTTTTTT. This gives the protein CASRTGGRSNEKLFF.

V and J are TRBV4-1 and TRBJ1-6, with D possibly being TRBD1 (6 bases). CDR1 MGHRA and CDR2 YSYEKL come from the germline V gene. Deletions cut 3 bases from V and 5 bases from J, with 14 bases between. The CDR3 is 16 amino acids. The CDR3 sequence is CASSHDWTADNSPLHF. DNA for the CDR3: TGCGCCAGCAGCCACGATTGGACAGCGGATAATTCACCCCTCCACTTT.